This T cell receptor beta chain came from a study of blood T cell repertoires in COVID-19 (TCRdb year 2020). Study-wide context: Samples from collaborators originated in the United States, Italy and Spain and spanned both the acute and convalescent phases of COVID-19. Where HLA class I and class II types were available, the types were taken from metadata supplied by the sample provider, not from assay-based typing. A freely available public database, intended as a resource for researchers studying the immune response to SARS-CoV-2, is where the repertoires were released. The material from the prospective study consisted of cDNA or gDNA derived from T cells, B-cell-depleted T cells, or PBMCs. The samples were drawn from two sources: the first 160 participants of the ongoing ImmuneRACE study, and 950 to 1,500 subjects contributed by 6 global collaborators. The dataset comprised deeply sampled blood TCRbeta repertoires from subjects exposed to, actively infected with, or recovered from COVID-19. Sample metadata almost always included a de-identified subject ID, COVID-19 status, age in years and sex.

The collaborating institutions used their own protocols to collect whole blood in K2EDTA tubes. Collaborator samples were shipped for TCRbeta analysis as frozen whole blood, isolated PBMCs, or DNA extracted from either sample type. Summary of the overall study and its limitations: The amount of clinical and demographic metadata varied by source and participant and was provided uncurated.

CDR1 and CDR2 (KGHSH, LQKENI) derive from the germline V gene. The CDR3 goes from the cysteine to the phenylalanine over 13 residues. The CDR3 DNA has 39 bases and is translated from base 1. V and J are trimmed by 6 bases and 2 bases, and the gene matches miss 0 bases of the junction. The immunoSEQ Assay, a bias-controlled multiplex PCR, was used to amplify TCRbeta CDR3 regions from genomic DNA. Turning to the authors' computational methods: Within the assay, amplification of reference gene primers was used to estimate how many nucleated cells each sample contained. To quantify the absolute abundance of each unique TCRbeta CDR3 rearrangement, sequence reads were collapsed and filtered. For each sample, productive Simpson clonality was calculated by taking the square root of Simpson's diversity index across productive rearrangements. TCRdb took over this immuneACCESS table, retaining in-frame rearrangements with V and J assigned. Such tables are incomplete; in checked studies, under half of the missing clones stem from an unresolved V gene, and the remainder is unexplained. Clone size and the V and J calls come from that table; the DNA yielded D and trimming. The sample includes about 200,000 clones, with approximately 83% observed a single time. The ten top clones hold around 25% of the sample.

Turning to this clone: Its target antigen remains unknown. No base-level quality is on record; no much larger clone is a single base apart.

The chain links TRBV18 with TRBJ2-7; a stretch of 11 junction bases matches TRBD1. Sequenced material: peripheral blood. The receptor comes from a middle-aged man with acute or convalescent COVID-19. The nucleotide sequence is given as TGTGCCAGCTCGGACAGGGGGCCCTACGAGCAGTACTTC. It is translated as CASSDRGPYEQYF. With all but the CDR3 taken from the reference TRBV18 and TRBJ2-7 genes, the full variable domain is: NAGVMQNPRHLVRRRGQEARLRCSPMKGHSHVYWYRQLPEEGLKFMVYLQKENIIDESGMPKERFSAEFPKEGPSILRIQQVVRGDSAAYFCASSDRGPYEQYFGPGTRLTVT.